These 2 T cell receptor beta chains came from one sample sequenced in a study of beta chain features in type 1 diabetes. Regarding the study as a whole: Among all four CD4+ subsets, Type 1 diabetes patients had TCRB CDR3s that were moderately but significantly shorter.

Expressed TCRB transcripts were sequenced because the entire RNA isolate underwent reverse transcription. Sequencing was performed with immunoSEQ multiplex PCR; in TCRdb, only in-frame clones are kept and a portion is missing. Of some 130,000 clones listed, around 9% are singletons. Their antigen targets remain unknown. The material sequenced was central memory CD4+ T cells from blood. Receptor source: a man in his thirties or forties with type 1 diabetes.

The chain uses TRBV30 and TRBJ1-6; D gene uncertain. The V end was cut by 3 bases, the J end by 0 bases, with 12 bases between. CDR1 is GTSNPN and CDR2 is SVGIG in the germline V gene (reference sequence). The CDR3 consists of 16 residues. The CDR3 region has the DNA TGTGCCTGGAGCTTTACGGGTAGCTCCTATAATTCACCCCTCCACTTT. Its protein product is CAWSFTGSSYNSPLHF.

The chain recombines TRBV9 with TRBJ1-5; the D gene is possibly TRBD1 (6 bases). Per the germline V gene, CDR1 is SGDLS and CDR2 is YYNGEE. The length of the CDR3 is 16 residues. Between the trimmed V and J ends, which lost 4 bases and 3 bases, there was a span of 17 bases. The CDR3 region is CASSPGGQVLNQPQHF. The CDR3 DNA reads as TGTGCCAGCAGCCCCGGGGGGCAGGTCCTCAATCAGCCCCAGCATTTT.